The clone carrying this TCR beta chain came up many times. Its antigen is still unknown. The data were obtained in a study of regulatory T cells in long-lasting Graves disease. Both iRepertoire HTBI primers and Arm-PCR of CDR3 regions were used to build the TCR beta libraries. MiXCR, applied by TCRdb to the multiplex PCR reads, yields one record per CDR3 protein. The sample includes 450,000 to 500,000 distinct CDR3 sequences, 15% to 20% of them seen just once. The time point was: newly diagnosed GD, antithyroid drugs for less than 3 months. With RNA extracted from PBMCs as input, the TCR library was made. Peripheral blood, at 8.5 to 9 milliliters, went into EDTA tubes. General study findings and limits: There was favoring of TRBV28, TRBJ1-2 and TRBJ2-5 in persistent disease.

From germline, CDR1 is DFQATT and CDR2 SNEGSKA (reference sequence). Trimming cost V 3 bases and J 3 bases, with 7 bases left between them. The CDR3 loop spans 12 amino acids. Separately, the same data were catalogued under a study of T cells in Graves' hyperthyroidism and ophthalmopathy. According to that study: The TCR CDR3 first-round RT-PCR relied on the HTBI primer set. Stable hyperthyroidism was told apart from ophthalmopathy by a model built on 13 V-J features.

This clonotype was obtained from a man between 35 and 55 years old with Graves disease. The gene calls are TRBV20-1 and TRBJ2-3; D is unclear. The specimen was peripheral blood mononuclear cells (PBMCs), collected at new diagnosis, from a patient treated with antithyroid drugs. The CDR3 sequence: CSAREGTDTQYF. The CDR3 DNA reads as TGCAGTGCTAGGGAAGGGACAGATACGCAGTATTTT.